Listed below are T cell receptor beta chains from one sample, sequenced in a study of T-cell reconstitution after alpha-beta-depleted transplantation in children. TCRdb itself ran the PCR reads through MiXCR, one entry per CDR3 protein. The sample carries approximately 93,000 distinct CDR3 sequences, roughly 8.8% recorded once. This sample comprised PBMCs from the stem cell graft donor, obtained from the stem cell graft. Source of these receptors: a human donor who donated a stem cell graft to a child with congenital amegakaryocytic thrombocytopenia. Both conserved end residues are part of each CDR3. The D gene is left open where the match is weak. Only some rows state a clone size, as once, few, many or a class for expanded clones.

clone size	V gene	D gene	CDR3 length	J gene	CDR3 protein	CDR3 DNA
many	TRBV20-1	NA	13	TRBJ2-1	CSAVGGVYNEQFF	TGCAGTGCTGTAGGTGGGGTTTACAATGAGCAGTTCTTC
few	TRBV5-1	TRBD2	15	TRBJ2-5	CASSPSGDLGETQYF	TGCGCCAGCAGCCCTAGCGGGGATCTCGGGGAGACCCAGTACTTC
many	TRBV5-1	NA	15	TRBJ2-3	CASSFIRGLGDTQYF	TGCGCCAGCAGCTTCATCCGGGGGCTGGGGGATACGCAGTATTTT
many	TRBV20-1	TRBD1	14	TRBJ1-2	CSASKGQGSYGYTF	TGCAGTGCTAGTAAGGGACAGGGATCCTATGGCTACACCTTC
many	TRBV29-1	TRBD2	15	TRBJ2-7	CSVEGSSGRNNEQYF	TGCAGCGTTGAAGGGTCTAGCGGGAGAAATAACGAGCAGTACTTC
many	TRBV7-2	NA	15	TRBJ2-7	CASSLIGQGSYEQYF	TGTGCCAGCAGCTTAATCGGTCAGGGGTCCTACGAGCAGTACTTC
NA	TRBV19	NA	15	TRBJ1-2	CASSLPAGRTYGYTF	TGTGCCAGTAGTCTCCCGGCGGGCAGAACATATGGCTACACCTTC
many	TRBV4-2	NA	15	TRBJ2-7	CASSQRRGAEGEQYF	TGTGCCAGCAGCCAACGTCGGGGGGCCGAGGGCGAGCAGTACTTC
many	TRBV4-2	NA	15	TRBJ2-1	CASSQRGTSYNEQFF	TGTGCCAGCAGCCAACGAGGGACCTCCTACAATGAGCAGTTCTTC
many	TRBV6-2/TRBV6-3	NA	11	TRBJ2-4	CASSYSYFQYF	TGTGCCAGCAGTTACTCGTATTTTCAGTACTTC
many	TRBV4-3	NA	16	TRBJ1-2	CASSQDYPRQVVGYTF	TGCGCCAGCAGCCAAGATTACCCGAGACAGGTTGTCGGCTACACCTTC
many	TRBV12-3/TRBV12-4	NA	14	TRBJ1-4	CASSLSPFGEKLFF	TGTGCCAGCAGTTTGAGTCCTTTCGGCGAAAAACTGTTTTTT
many	TRBV12-3/TRBV12-4	NA	14	TRBJ2-6	CASTWGNGANVLTF	TGTGCCAGCACCTGGGGGAACGGGGCCAACGTCCTGACTTTC
NA	TRBV29-1	NA	13	TRBJ1-3	CSAGTDSGNTIYF	TGCAGCGCCGGGACGGACTCTGGAAACACCATATATTTT
many	TRBV29-1	NA	15	TRBJ1-1	CSVEGGEGENTEAFF	TGCAGCGTTGAGGGGGGAGAAGGAGAGAACACTGAAGCTTTCTTT
many	TRBV20-1	NA	13	TRBJ2-7	CSARDRHTYEQYF	TGCAGTGCTAGAGACCGTCACACCTACGAGCAGTACTTC
NA	TRBV5-1	NA	14	TRBJ1-4	CASSLSGEGEKLFF	TGCGCCAGCAGCTTGTCCGGGGAAGGTGAAAAACTGTTTTTT
many	TRBV5-1	NA	15	TRBJ2-6	CASSLDGSGANVLTF	TGCGCCAGCAGCTTAGATGGGTCCGGGGCCAACGTCCTGACTTTC
many	TRBV4-3	TRBD2	15	TRBJ2-5	CASSQESYGRETQYF	TGCGCCAGCAGCCAAGAGTCCTACGGGAGGGAGACCCAGTACTTC
many	TRBV9	NA	15	TRBJ2-5	CASSVAQGLRETQYF	TGTGCCAGCAGCGTAGCGCAGGGACTCCGAGAGACCCAGTACTTC
many	TRBV5-1	NA	12	TRBJ2-7	CASSWGTYEQYF	TGCGCCAGCAGCTGGGGAACCTACGAGCAGTACTTC
NA	TRBV20-1	TRBD1	13	TRBJ2-7	CFCDQGAGFEQYF	TGCTTCTGTGACCAGGGGGCGGGCTTCGAGCAGTACTTC
many	TRBV12-3/TRBV12-4	NA	14	TRBJ1-3	CASSFTTSGNTIYF	TGTGCCAGCAGTTTCACAACCTCTGGAAACACCATATATTTT
many	TRBV11-1	NA	13	TRBJ2-1	CASTPTLYNEQFF	TGTGCCAGCACCCCGACTTTGTACAATGAGCAGTTCTTC
once	TRBV3-1	NA	17	TRBJ2-2	CATSQVYSPPYSGELFF	TGTGCCACCTCCCAAGTCTACAGCCCCCCGTACTCCGGGGAGCTGTTTTTT
many	TRBV12-3/TRBV12-4	NA	13	TRBJ1-5	CASTLEAYQPQHF	TGTGCCAGCACCCTAGAAGCCTATCAGCCCCAGCATTTT
many	TRBV7-2	NA	15	TRBJ1-4	CASSSQTGANEKLFF	TGTGCCAGCAGCTCGCAGACAGGTGCAAATGAAAAACTGTTTTTT
NA	TRBV7-9	NA	12	TRBJ2-3	CASSLGTNTQYF	TGTGCCAGCAGCTTAGGGACAAATACGCAGTATTTT
many	TRBV20-1	NA	13	TRBJ2-2	CSVKAGNTGELFF	TGCAGTGTAAAAGCGGGGAACACCGGGGAGCTGTTTTTT
many	TRBV20-1	TRBD2	15	TRBJ2-3	CSAGPTSGGADTQYF	TGCAGTGCTGGACCGACTAGCGGCGGGGCAGATACGCAGTATTTT
many	TRBV5-1	NA	12	TRBJ2-7	CASSSGAGEQYF	TGCGCCAGCAGCTCCGGGGCGGGGGAGCAGTACTTC
many	TRBV7-2	NA	12	TRBJ2-5	CASSQHTETQYF	TGTGCCAGCAGCCAACATACGGAGACCCAGTACTTC
many	TRBV12-3/TRBV12-4	NA	13	TRBJ1-1	CASSLLHGTEAFF	TGTGCCAGCAGTTTATTGCACGGTACTGAAGCTTTCTTT
many	TRBV10-3	NA	14	TRBJ1-2	CAISNPVPTEGYTF	TGTGCCATCAGCAACCCGGTGCCGACGGAGGGCTACACCTTC
many	TRBV10-3	NA	15	TRBJ1-6	CAISVVGRANSPLHF	TGTGCCATCAGTGTGGTCGGTCGCGCAAATTCACCCCTCCACTTT
many	TRBV20-1	TRBD1	15	TRBJ2-3	CSASGDRGITDTQYF	TGCAGTGCTAGTGGGGACAGAGGGATCACAGATACGCAGTATTTT
many	TRBV20-1	NA	13	TRBJ2-7	CSAITGSSYEQYF	TGCAGTGCTATCACCGGCAGCTCCTACGAGCAGTACTTC
many	TRBV27	TRBD2	17	TRBJ2-7	CASSLYGSGTSSYEQYF	TGTGCCAGCAGTTTATACGGGTCGGGGACTAGTTCCTACGAGCAGTACTTC
NA	TRBV3-1	NA	15	TRBJ2-1	CACTQDMLAGAEQFF	TGTGCCTGCACCCAAGATATGTTGGCGGGTGCTGAGCAGTTCTTC
many	TRBV5-1	TRBD1	17	TRBJ2-3	CASSQGQAEMVSDTQYF	TGCGCCAGCAGCCAGGGACAGGCCGAGATGGTTTCAGATACGCAGTATTTT
many	TRBV5-1	NA	16	TRBJ2-2	CASSSQGMMNTGELFF	TGCGCCAGCAGCTCACAGGGAATGATGAACACCGGGGAGCTGTTTTTT
many	TRBV4-1	TRBD1	15	TRBJ2-7	CASSQNTGGTYEQYF	TGCGCCAGCAGCCAAAACACAGGGGGGACCTACGAGCAGTACTTC
NA	TRBV7-8	TRBD1	16	TRBJ2-7	CASSYLTGTGVGEQYF	TGTGCCAGCAGCTACCTTACTGGTACAGGGGTGGGGGAGCAGTACTTC
many	TRBV27	TRBD1	14	TRBJ1-2	CASSLSRGLLGYTF	TGTGCCAGCAGTTTGTCCAGGGGGCTACTTGGCTACACCTTC
many	TRBV10-3	NA	17	TRBJ1-6	CAISPEAGSSYNSPLHF	TGTGCCATCAGCCCCGAGGCAGGGAGCTCCTATAATTCACCCCTCCACTTT
many	TRBV20-1	NA	14	TRBJ1-1	CSARSDTMNTEAFF	TGCAGTGCTAGGTCAGATACAATGAACACTGAAGCTTTCTTT
many	TRBV2	NA	14	TRBJ2-3	CASSLIVGTDTQYF	TGTGCCAGCAGCCTCATCGTCGGCACAGATACGCAGTATTTT
NA	TRBV21-1	NA	18	TRBJ2-2	CASSKGVKRGSNTGELFF	TGTGCCAGCAGCAAAGGGGTCAAGAGGGGGAGCAACACCGGGGAGCTGTTTTTT